These 12 T cell receptor beta chains share one sample of origin, sequenced in a study of blood T cell repertoires in COVID-19. This table comes from immunoSEQ multiplex PCR, and its TCRdb copy is limited to in-frame clones, with some not included. The sample includes around 300,000 clones, more than 85% of them seen just once. The sequenced sample was peripheral blood. The receptors shown here come from a woman in her twenties or thirties with COVID-19, enrolled during active disease.

The chain couples TRBV19 to TRBJ1-1; D unresolved. CDR1 and CDR2 (germline): LNHDA, SQIVND (reference sequence). Trimming left V 1 base short and J 0 bases short, with 9 bases between. The CDR3 is made up of 15 amino acids. The CDR3 loop reads CASSIGRVMNTEAFF. CDR3 coding DNA: TGTGCCAGTAGTATAGGGCGGGTCATGAACACTGAAGCTTTCTTT.

The chain employs TRBV29-1 and TRBJ1-2; the D gene is possibly TRBD1 (5 bases). Trimming stripped 0 bases from V and 5 bases from J, with 16 bases between. Germline CDR1 and CDR2: SQVTM and ANQGSEA. The CDR3 has 15 residues. CDR3 nucleotides: TGCAGCGTTGAAGATATGGACACACCACCTTATGGCTACACCTTC. Amino acids: CSVEDMDTPPYGYTF. The full variable domain, rest sourced from reference TRBV29-1 and TRBJ1-2, is SAVISQKPSRDICQRGTSLTIQCQVDSQVTMMFWYRQQPGQSLTLIATANQGSEATYESGFVIDKFPISRPNLTFSTLTVSNMSPEDSSIYLCSVEDMDTPPYGYTFGSGTRLTVV.

This clone appeared a few times. V gene TRBV7-9 combines with J gene TRBJ2-1; 14 bases line up with TRBD2. CDR1 and CDR2 from the germline V gene are SEHNR and FQNEAQ (reference sequence). The CDR3 length is 18 residues. V lost 5 bases to trimming and J lost 9 bases; unmatched junction nucleotides: 15. The CDR3 is CASSLPPRLAGGRGEQFF. The CDR3 DNA sequence: TGTGCCAGCAGCCTACCCCCCCGACTAGCGGGAGGGCGGGGTGAGCAGTTCTTC.

The chain combines TRBV12-5 with TRBJ2-3, with D possibly being TRBD2 (6 bases). The CDR3 sequence is 11 residues long. Germline lookup yields CDR1 LGHNT and CDR2 FRNRAP. Trimming took off 6 bases at V and 14 bases at J, with 15 bases between the two ends. The CDR3 DNA reads TGTGCTAGTGGCCGGGACTCCATTGGGTATTTT. This gives the protein CASGRDSIGYF.

V is TRBV5-1 and J is TRBJ2-7; 11 bases align to TRBD1. The CDR3 is 15 residues long. The V gene's germline CDR1 is SGHRS and CDR2 YFSETQ. Unmatched junction bases numbered 7, after V lost 4 bases and J lost 4 bases. CDR3 residues: CASSQGQGASYEQYF. The CDR3 DNA reads TGCGCCAGCAGCCAAGGACAGGGGGCCTCTTACGAGCAGTACTTC. The full variable domain, rest sourced from reference TRBV5-1 and TRBJ2-7, is KAGVTQTPRYLIKTRGQQVTLSCSPISGHRSVSWYQQTPGQGLQFLFEYFSETQRNKGNFPGRFSGRQFSNSRSEMNVSTLELGDSALYLCASSQGQGASYEQYFGPGTRLTVT.

This chain links TRBV27 with TRBJ2-2; TRBD1 matches 8 bases. CDR3 length: 16 amino acids. Germline lookup yields CDR1 MNHEY and CDR2 SMNVEV (reference sequence). V was clipped by 5 bases and J by 4 bases; unmatched bases: 9. The CDR3 DNA follows: TGTGCCAGCAGTCCATTGGACAGGGCGGGCACCGGGGAGCTGTTTTTT. It encodes CASSPLDRAGTGELFF.

This clone has a count of ten or more. The rearrangement joins TRBV30 to TRBJ2-7; 7 bases line up with TRBD1. The CDR3 runs 14 residues. Germline loops: CDR1 GTSNPN, CDR2 SVGIG (reference sequence). The V gene end was trimmed by 0 bases and the J gene end by 2 bases; junction bases not matched to a gene: 4. This CDR3 reads CAWSVGTEPYEQYF. The CDR3 region has the DNA TGTGCCTGGAGTGTGGGGACAGAACCCTACGAGCAGTACTTC.

As concerns this clone: Other DNA sequences from this sample encode an identical CDR3 as well. The chain couples TRBV7-3 to TRBJ2-3; TRBD2 aligns across 9 bases. V lost 3 bases, J lost 0 bases, and 1 base stayed unmatched. Germline assignment: CDR1 SGHTA and CDR2 FQGTGA. The CDR3 contains 15 residues. This CDR3 is CASSLAGGSTDTQYF. The CDR3 region has the DNA TGTGCCAGCAGCTTGGCGGGAGGGAGCACAGATACGCAGTATTTT.

The CDR3 nucleotides read TGTGCCAGCAGTTTACTCCACGCCAGCGAGCAGTACTTC. Amino acid sequence: CASSLLHASEQYF. V and J are TRBV28 and TRBJ2-7; D is unresolved. The V gene's germline CDR1 is MDHEN and CDR2 SYDVKM. Trimming left V 2 bases short and J 6 bases short, with 11 bases between. CDR3 length equals 13 residues.

This chain links TRBV5-5 with TRBJ2-7; 11 nucleotides agree with TRBD2. Germline trimming cut 2 bases from V and 6 bases from J; bases unmatched to any gene: 13. This CDR3 is built from 17 residues. CDR1 is SGHKS, CDR2 YYEKEE, per germline (reference sequence). The CDR3, as DNA: TGTGCCAGCAGCTTAGCTAGCGGGAGGCCCAATCCCCTCGAGCAGTACTTC. It is translated as CASSLASGRPNPLEQYF.

DNA for the CDR3: TGTGCCAGCAGCTTTAGGACAACCGAGGAGACCCAGTACTTC. It yields the protein CASSFRTTEETQYF. This sequence joins TRBV5-5 and TRBJ2-5; tentatively, D is TRBD1 (5 bases). Germline values: CDR1 SGHKS, CDR2 YYEKEE (reference sequence). V was trimmed by 2 bases and J by 5 bases, leaving 13 bases between them. This CDR3 is built from 14 residues.

This sequence joins TRBV19 and TRBJ2-1, with 11 bases fitting TRBD2. Trimming removed 4 bases from V and 4 bases from J; junction bases left unmatched: 6. This CDR3 region has 16 residues. From germline, CDR1 is LNHDA and CDR2 SQIVND (reference sequence). CDR3 sequence: CASSNVLAGGYNEQFF. DNA for the CDR3: TGTGCCAGTAGTAACGTGCTAGCGGGAGGTTACAATGAGCAGTTCTTC.